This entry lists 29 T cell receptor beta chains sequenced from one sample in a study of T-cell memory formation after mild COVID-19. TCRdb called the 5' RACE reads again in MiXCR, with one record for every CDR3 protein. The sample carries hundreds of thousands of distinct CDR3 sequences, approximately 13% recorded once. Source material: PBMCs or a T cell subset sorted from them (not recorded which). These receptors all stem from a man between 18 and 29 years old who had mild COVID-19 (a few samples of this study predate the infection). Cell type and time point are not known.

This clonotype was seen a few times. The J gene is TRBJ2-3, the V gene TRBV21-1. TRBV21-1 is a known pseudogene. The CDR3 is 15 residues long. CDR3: CASSKLHEGTDTQYF. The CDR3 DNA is TGTGCCAGCAGCAAATTACATGAGGGCACAGATACGCAGTATTTT.

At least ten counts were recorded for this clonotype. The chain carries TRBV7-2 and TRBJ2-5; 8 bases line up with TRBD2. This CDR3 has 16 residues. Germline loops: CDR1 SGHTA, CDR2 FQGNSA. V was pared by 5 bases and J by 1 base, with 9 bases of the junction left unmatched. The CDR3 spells CASSTPPGGIQETQYF. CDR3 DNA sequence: TGTGCCAGCAGCACCCCTCCGGGGGGGATCCAAGAGACCCAGTACTTC.

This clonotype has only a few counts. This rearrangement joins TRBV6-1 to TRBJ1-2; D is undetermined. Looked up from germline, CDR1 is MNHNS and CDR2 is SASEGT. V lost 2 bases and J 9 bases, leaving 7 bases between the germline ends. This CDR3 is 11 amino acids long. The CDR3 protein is CASSEPYSYTF. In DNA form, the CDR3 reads TGTGCCAGCAGTGAACCCTACAGCTACACCTTC.

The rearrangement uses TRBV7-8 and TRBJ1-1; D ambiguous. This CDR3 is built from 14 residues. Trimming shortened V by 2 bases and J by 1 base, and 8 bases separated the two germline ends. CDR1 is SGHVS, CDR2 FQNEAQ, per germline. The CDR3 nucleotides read TGTGCCAGCAGCTTACGGTTCGGGAACACTGAAGCTTTCTTT. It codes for CASSLRFGNTEAFF.

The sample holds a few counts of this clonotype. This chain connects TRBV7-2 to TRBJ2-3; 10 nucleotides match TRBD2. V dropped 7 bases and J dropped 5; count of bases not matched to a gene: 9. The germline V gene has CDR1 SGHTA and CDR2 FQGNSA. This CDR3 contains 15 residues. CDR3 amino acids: CASTSERGGRDTQYF. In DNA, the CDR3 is TGTGCCAGCACCTCTGAGCGGGGGGGCCGAGATACGCAGTATTTT.

The CDR3 sequence: CSASGTGNYEQYF. CDR3 bases: TGCAGTGCTAGCGGGACAGGCAACTACGAGCAGTACTTC. The chain is built from TRBV20-1 and TRBJ2-7; 8 bases are a match to TRBD1. The CDR3 sequence is 13 residues long. Trimming took 3 bases from V and 3 from J; bases not matched to a gene: 4. Germline V gene sequence: CDR1 DFQATT, CDR2 SNEGSKA (reference sequence).

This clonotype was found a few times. The CDR3 DNA reads as TGTGCCAGCAGCCGGGCGAACACCGGGGAGCTGTTTTTT. It encodes CASSRANTGELFF. The chain is built from TRBV7-3 and TRBJ2-2; D gene uncertain. Germline V lookup: CDR1 SGHTA, CDR2 FQGTGA. The V end was cut by 5 bases, the J end by 0 bases, with 4 bases between. CDR3 length: 13 amino acids.

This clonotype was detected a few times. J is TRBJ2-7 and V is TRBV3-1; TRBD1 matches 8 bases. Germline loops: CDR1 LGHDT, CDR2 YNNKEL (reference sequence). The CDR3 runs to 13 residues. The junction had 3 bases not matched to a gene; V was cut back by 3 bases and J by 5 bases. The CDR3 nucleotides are TGTGCCAGCAGCCAGACAGGGGTACACGAGCAGTACTTC. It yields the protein CASSQTGVHEQYF.

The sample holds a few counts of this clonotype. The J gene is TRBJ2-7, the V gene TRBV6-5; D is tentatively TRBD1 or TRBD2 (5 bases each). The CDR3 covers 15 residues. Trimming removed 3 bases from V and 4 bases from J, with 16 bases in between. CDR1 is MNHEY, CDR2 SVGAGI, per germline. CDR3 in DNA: TGTGCCAGCAGTTATGAACGAGGGGCCCCTTACGAGCAGTACTTC. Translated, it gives CASSYERGAPYEQYF.

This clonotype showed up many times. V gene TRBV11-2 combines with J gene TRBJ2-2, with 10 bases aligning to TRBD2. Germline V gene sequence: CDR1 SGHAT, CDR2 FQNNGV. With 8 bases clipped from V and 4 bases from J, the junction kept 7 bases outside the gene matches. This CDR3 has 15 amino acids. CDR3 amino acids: CASWGGLALTGELFF. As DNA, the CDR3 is TGTGCCAGCTGGGGGGGACTAGCGCTCACCGGGGAGCTGTTTTTT.

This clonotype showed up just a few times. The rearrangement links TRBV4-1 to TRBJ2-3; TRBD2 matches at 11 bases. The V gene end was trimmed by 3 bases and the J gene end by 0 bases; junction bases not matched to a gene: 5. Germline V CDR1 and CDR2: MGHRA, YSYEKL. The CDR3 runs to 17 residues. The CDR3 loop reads CASSQVLAGVSTDTQYF. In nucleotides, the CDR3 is TGCGCCAGCAGCCAGGTACTAGCGGGGGTCAGCACAGATACGCAGTATTTT.

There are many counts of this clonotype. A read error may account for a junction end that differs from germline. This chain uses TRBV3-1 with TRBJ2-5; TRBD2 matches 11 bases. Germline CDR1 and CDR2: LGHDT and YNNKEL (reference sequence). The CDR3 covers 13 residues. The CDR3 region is CASSHASLAGANF. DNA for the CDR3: TGTGCCAGCAGCCACGCCTCACTAGCGGGGGCTAACTTC.

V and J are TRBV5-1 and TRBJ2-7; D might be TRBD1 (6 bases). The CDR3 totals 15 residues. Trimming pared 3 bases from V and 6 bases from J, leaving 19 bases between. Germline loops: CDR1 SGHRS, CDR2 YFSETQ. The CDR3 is CASSSGTLTVGEQYF. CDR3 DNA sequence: TGCGCCAGCAGCTCGGGGACACTAACGGTAGGCGAGCAGTACTTC.

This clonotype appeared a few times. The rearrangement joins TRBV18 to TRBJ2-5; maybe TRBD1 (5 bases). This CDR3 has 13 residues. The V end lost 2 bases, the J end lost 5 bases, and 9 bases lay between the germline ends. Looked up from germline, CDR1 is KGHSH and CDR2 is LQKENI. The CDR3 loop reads CASSPGAEETQYF. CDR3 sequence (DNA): TGTGCCAGCTCACCAGGGGCAGAGGAGACCCAGTACTTC. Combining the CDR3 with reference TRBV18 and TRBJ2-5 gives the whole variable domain NAGVMQNPRHLVRRRGQEARLRCSPMKGHSHVYWYRQLPEEGLKFMVYLQKENIIDESGMPKERFSAEFPKEGPSILRIQQVVRGDSAAYFCASSPGAEETQYFGPGTRLLVL.

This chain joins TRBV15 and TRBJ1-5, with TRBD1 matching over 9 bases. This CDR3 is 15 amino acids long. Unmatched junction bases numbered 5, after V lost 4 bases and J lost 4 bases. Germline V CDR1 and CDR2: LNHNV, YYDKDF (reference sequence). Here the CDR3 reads CATSIGTGINQPQHF. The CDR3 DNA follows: TGTGCCACCAGCATAGGGACAGGGATAAATCAGCCCCAGCATTTT.

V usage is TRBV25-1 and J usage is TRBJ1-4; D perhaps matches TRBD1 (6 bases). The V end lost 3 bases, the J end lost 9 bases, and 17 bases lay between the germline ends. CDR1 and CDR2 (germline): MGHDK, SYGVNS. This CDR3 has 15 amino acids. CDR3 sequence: CASSDTSGGSKKLFF. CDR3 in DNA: TGTGCCAGCAGTGATACGTCCGGGGGCAGTAAAAAACTGTTTTTT.

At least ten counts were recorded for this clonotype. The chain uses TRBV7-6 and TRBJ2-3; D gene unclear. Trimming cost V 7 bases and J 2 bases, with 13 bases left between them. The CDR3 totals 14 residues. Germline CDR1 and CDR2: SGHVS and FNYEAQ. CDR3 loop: CASTKFPDTDTQYF. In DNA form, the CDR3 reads TGTGCCAGCACCAAGTTCCCGGACACAGATACGCAGTATTTT.

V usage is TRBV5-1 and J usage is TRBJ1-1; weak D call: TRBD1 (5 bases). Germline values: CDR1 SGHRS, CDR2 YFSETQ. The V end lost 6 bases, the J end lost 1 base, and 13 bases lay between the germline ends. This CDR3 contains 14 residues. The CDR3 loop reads CASTPDTGNTEAFF. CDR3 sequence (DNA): TGCGCCAGCACCCCGGATACAGGGAACACTGAAGCTTTCTTT.

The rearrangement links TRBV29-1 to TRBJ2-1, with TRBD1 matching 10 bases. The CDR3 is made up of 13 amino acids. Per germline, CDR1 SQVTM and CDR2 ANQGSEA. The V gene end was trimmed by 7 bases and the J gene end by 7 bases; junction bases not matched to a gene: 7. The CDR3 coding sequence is TGCAGCGGCCTCCGGGACAGGGGTAATGAGCAGTTCTTC. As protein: CSGLRDRGNEQFF.

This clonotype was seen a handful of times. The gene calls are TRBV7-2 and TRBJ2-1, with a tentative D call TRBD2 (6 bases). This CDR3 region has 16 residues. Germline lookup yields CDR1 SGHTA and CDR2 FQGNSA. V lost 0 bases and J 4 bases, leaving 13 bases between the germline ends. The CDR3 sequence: CASSLAGRGIYNEQFF. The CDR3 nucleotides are TGTGCCAGCAGCTTAGCGGGGCGGGGTATTTACAATGAGCAGTTCTTC.

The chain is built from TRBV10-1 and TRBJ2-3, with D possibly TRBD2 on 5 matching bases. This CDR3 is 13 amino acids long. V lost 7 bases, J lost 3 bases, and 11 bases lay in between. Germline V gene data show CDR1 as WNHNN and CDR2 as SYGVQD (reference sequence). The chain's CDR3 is CASTKRLTDTQYF. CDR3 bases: TGCGCCAGCACGAAGCGGCTTACAGATACGCAGTATTTT.

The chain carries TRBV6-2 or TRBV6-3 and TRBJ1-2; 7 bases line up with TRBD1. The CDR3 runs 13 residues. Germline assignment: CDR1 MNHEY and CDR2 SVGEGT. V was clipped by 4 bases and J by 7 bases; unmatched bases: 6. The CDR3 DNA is TGTGCCAGCAGTTTCGGCTCAGGGGGTGGCTACACCTTC. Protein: CASSFGSGGGYTF.

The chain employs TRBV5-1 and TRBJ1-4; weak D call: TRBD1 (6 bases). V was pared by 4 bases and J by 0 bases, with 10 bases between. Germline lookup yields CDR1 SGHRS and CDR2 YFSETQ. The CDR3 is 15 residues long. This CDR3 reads CASSRRTATNEKLFF. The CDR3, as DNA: TGCGCCAGCAGCCGACGGACAGCAACTAATGAAAAACTGTTTTTT.

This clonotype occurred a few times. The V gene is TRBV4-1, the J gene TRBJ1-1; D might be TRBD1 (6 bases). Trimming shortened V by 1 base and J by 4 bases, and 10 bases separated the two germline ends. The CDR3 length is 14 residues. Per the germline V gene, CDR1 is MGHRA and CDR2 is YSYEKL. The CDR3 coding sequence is TGCGCCAGCAGCCAAGTAAACAGGGTCACTGAAGCTTTCTTT. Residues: CASSQVNRVTEAFF.

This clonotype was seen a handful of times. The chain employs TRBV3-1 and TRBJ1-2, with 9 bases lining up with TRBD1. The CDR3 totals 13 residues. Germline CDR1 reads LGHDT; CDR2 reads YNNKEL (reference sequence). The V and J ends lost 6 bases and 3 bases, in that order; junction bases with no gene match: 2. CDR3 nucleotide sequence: TGTGCCAGCAGACGGACAGGGGACTATGGCTACACCTTC. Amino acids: CASRRTGDYGYTF.

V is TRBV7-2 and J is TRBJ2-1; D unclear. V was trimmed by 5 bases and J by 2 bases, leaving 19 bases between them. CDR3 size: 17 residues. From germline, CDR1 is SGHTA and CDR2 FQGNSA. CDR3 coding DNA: TGTGCCAGCAGCCCACTCCAGCCGGTTGCTACCTACAATGAGCAGTTCTTC. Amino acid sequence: CASSPLQPVATYNEQFF.

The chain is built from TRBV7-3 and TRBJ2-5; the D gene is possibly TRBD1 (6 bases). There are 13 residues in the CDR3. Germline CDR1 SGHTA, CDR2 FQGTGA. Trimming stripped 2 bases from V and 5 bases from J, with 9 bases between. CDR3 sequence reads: CASSLQGFETQYF. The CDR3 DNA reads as TGTGCCAGCAGCTTACAGGGGTTTGAGACCCAGTACTTC.

The CDR3 sequence is CASGTSGDQETQYF. As DNA, the CDR3 is TGTGCCAGCGGGACTAGCGGGGACCAAGAGACCCAGTACTTC. The rearrangement uses TRBV6-5 and TRBJ2-5; TRBD2 matches at 13 bases. This CDR3 spans 14 amino acids. Germline V CDR1 and CDR2: MNHEY, SVGAGI. The trim removed 8 bases at V and 0 bases at J, leaving 0 bases unmatched.

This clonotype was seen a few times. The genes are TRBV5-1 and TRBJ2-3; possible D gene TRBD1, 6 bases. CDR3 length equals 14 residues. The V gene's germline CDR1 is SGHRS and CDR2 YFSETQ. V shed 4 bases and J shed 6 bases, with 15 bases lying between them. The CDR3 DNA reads TGCGCCAGCAGCCTGTGGGGGCCAGGGGATACGCAGTATTTT. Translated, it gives CASSLWGPGDTQYF.